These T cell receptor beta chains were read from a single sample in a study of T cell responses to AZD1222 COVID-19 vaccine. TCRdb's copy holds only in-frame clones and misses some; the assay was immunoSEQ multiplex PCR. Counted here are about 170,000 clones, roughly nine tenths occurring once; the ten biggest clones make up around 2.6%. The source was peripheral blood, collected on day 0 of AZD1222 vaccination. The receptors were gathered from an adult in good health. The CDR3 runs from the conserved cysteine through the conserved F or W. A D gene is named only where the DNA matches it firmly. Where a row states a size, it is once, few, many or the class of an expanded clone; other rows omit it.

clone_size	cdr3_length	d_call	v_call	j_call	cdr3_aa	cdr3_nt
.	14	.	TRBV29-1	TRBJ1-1	CSGQGGAKNTEAFF	TGCAGCGGCCAAGGGGGGGCGAAGAACACTGAAGCTTTCTTT
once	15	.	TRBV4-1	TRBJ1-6	CASSRVWGTLTPLHF	TGCGCCAGCAGCCGCGTCTGGGGGACATTAACTCCCCTCCACTTT
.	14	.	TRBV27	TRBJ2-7	CASSLGNGLYEQYF	TGTGCCAGCAGTTTAGGGAACGGTCTCTACGAGCAGTACTTC
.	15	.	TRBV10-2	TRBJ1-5	CASSESGFPNQPQHF	TGCGCCAGCAGTGAGTCCGGGTTCCCCAATCAGCCCCAGCATTTT
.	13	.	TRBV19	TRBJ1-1	CASSYTKNTEAFF	TGTGCCAGTAGTTACACTAAGAACACTGAAGCTTTCTTT
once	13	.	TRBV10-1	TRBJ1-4	CASSETLEGKLFF	TGCGCCAGCAGTGAGACTTTAGAAGGAAAACTGTTTTTT
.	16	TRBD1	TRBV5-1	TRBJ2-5	CASSTWTGGYQETQYF	TGCGCCAGCAGCACCTGGACAGGGGGGTACCAAGAGACCCAGTACTTC
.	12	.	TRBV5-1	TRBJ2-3	CASSGAADTQYF	TGCGCCAGCAGCGGGGCGGCAGATACGCAGTATTTT
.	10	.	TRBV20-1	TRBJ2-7	CSASRYEQYF	TGCAGTGCTAGCAGATACGAGCAGTACTTC
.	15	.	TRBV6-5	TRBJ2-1	CAILPFRGFRNEQFF	TGTGCCATCCTCCCCTTTAGGGGATTTCGGAATGAGCAGTTCTTC
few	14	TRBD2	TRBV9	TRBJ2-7	CASSALSGTDEQYF	TGTGCCAGCAGCGCCCTGAGCGGGACGGACGAGCAGTACTTC
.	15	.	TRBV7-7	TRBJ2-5	CASGPRGRSQETQYF	TGTGCCAGCGGCCCCCGTGGCAGAAGCCAAGAGACCCAGTACTTC
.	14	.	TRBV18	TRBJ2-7	CASSPGAGPYEQYF	TGTGCCAGCTCACCCGGTGCGGGGCCCTACGAGCAGTACTTC
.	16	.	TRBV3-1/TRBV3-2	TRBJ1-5	CASSQGSRGFGQPQHF	TGTGCCAGCAGCCAAGGGAGTCGAGGATTCGGTCAGCCCCAGCATTTT
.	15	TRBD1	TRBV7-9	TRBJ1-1	CASSPPDRANTEAFF	TGTGCCAGCAGCCCCCCGGACAGGGCCAACACTGAAGCTTTCTTT
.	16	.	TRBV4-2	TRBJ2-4	CASSQGSTQAKNIQYF	TGTGCCAGCAGCCAAGGGTCCACTCAGGCCAAAAACATTCAGTACTTC
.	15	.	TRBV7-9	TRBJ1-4	CASSSLGGENEKLFF	TGTGCCAGCAGCTCCCTGGGGGGGGAGAATGAAAAACTGTTTTTT
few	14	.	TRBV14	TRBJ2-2	CASSQLPDTGELFF	TGTGCCAGCAGCCAACTTCCGGACACCGGGGAGCTGTTTTTT
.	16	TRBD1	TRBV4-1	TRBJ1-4	CASSQRTGGEGEKLFF	TGCGCCAGCAGCCAGCGTACAGGGGGCGAAGGTGAAAAACTGTTTTTT
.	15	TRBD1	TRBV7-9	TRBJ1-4	CASSAGGPTNEKLFF	TGTGCCAGCAGCGCAGGGGGGCCAACTAATGAAAAACTGTTTTTT
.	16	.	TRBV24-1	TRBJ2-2	CATSDLGGANTGELFF	TGTGCCACCAGTGATTTAGGAGGGGCGAACACCGGGGAGCTGTTTTTT
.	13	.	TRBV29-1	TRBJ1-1	CSVDGRPNTEAFF	TGCAGCGTTGATGGGCGACCCAACACTGAAGCTTTCTTT
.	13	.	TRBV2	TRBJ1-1	CASRSELYTEAFF	TGTGCCAGCAGATCAGAGTTATACACTGAAGCTTTCTTT
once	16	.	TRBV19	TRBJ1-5	CASSISTGNRNQPQHF	TGTGCCAGTAGTATCAGCACAGGGAATCGCAATCAGCCCCAGCATTTT
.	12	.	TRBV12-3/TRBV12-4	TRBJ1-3	CASSQSENTIYF	TGTGCCAGCAGTCAGAGTGAAAACACCATATATTTT
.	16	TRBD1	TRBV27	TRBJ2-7	CASTAPGTGVHYEQYF	TGTGCCAGCACCGCTCCCGGGACAGGGGTTCACTACGAGCAGTACTTC
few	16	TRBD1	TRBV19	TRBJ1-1	CASSTDRGQGNTEAFF	TGTGCCAGTAGTACGGACAGGGGGCAAGGAAACACTGAAGCTTTCTTT
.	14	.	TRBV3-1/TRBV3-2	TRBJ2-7	CASSPTLAGTEQYF	TGTGCCAGCAGCCCCACGCTTGCGGGGACCGAGCAGTACTTC
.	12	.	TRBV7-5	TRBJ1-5	CVRSVRDQPQHF	TGTGTCAGAAGCGTAAGAGATCAGCCCCAGCATTTT
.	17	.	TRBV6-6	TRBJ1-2	CASSPSGVPTAEDGYTF	TGTGCCAGCAGTCCATCCGGGGTCCCGACGGCCGAGGACGGCTACACCTTC
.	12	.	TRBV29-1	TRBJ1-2	CSVVGGQGGYTF	TGCAGCGTTGTAGGCGGGCAGGGCGGCTACACCTTC
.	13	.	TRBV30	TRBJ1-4	CAWSMGYGEKLFF	TGTGCCTGGAGTATGGGGTATGGAGAAAAACTGTTTTTT
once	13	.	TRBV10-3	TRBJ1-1	CASTPLGNTEAFF	TGTGCCTCGACCCCCTTGGGGAACACTGAAGCTTTCTTT
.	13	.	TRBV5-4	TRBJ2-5	CASSTRTQETQYF	TGTGCCAGCAGCACACGGACACAAGAGACCCAGTACTTC
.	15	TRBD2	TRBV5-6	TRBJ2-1	CASSSTSEGEGREFF	TGTGCCAGCAGCTCGACTAGCGAGGGAGAGGGGCGGGAGTTCTTC
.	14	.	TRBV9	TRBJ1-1	CASSTQTGNTEAFF	TGTGCCAGCAGCACCCAAACAGGGAACACTGAAGCTTTCTTT
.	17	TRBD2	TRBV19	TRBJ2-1	CASSATRTGTRDNEQFF	TGTGCCAGTAGTGCCACCCGAACCGGGACTAGGGACAATGAGCAGTTCTTC
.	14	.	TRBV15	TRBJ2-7	CATSRRTPSPEQYF	TGTGCCACCAGCAGAAGGACTCCTTCTCCCGAGCAGTACTTC